These 28 T cell receptor beta chains were sequenced from one sample in a study of identical twins (dated by TCRdb to the mid-2010s). Libraries were built with 5' RACE. TCRdb lists the instrument as Illumina HiSeq 2000. Through fastp at Q25 and MiXCR, TCRdb rebuilt clones from the public reads, retaining in-frame beta chains. Every CDR3 protein is listed once, alongside the most common genes and DNA of its rows. For this sample the table gives 300,000 to 400,000 distinct CDR3 sequences, of which more than 9% were detected only once. The top ten constitute approximately 7.9% of the sample. Another study also made use of these data, one on yellow fever vaccine responses in identical twins.

The sequenced sample was CD8+ T cells sorted from blood. The source of these receptors is a woman under 30 in good health.

The chain uses TRBV15 and TRBJ1-5; D unclear. CDR3 length: 16 residues. CDR1 and CDR2 from the germline V gene are LNHNV and YYDKDF (reference sequence). Trimming cost V 6 bases and J 5 bases, with 20 bases left between them. The CDR3, as DNA: TGTGCCACCAGGGGAGCAGCGATGGGAGATCATCAGCCCCAGCATTTT. Translating gives CATRGAAMGDHQPQHF. The full variable domain, its missing parts supplied by reference TRBV15 and TRBJ1-5, is DAMVIQNPRYQVTQFGKPVTLSCSQTLNHNVMYWYQQKSSQAPKLLFHYYDKDFNNEADTPDNFQSRRPNTSFCFLDIRSPGLGDTAMYLCATRGAAMGDHQPQHFGDGTRLSIL.

Comments on this clonotype: One end of the junction fails to match germline, which may point to a read error. The chain has TRBV24-1 and TRBJ2-7; TRBD2 matches 8 bases. Germline CDR1 KGHDR, CDR2 SFDVKD. The length of the CDR3 is 21 residues. The CDR3 nucleotides read TGTGGCACCTGTGATTTCATCGTTTTCTCCCAAGCGGGAGCGCTCTCCTACGAGCAGTACTTC. Translated: CGTCDFIVFSQAGALSYEQYF.

This chain connects TRBV6-1 to TRBJ2-1, with D maybe TRBD2 (6 bases). Trimming shortened V by 7 bases and J by 0 bases, and 10 bases separated the two germline ends. CDR3 length equals 14 residues. Per germline, CDR1 MNHNS and CDR2 SASEGT. CDR3 nucleotides: TGTGCCAGCATCCTGACTAGCTCCTACAATGAGCAGTTCTTC. This sequence encodes CASILTSSYNEQFF.

This rearrangement joins TRBV7-8 to TRBJ2-2; D may match TRBD1 or TRBD2 (5 bases each). Germline CDR1 is SGHVS and CDR2 is FQNEAQ. Between the trimmed V and J ends, which lost 5 bases and 0 bases, there was a span of 10 bases. The CDR3 extends over 15 amino acids. This CDR3 reads CASSPWGSNTGELFF. The CDR3 DNA sequence: TGTGCCAGCAGCCCGTGGGGGTCGAACACCGGGGAGCTGTTTTTT.

The rearrangement uses TRBV4-2 and TRBJ1-1, with D possibly TRBD1 on 6 matching bases. Looked up from germline, CDR1 is LGHNA and CDR2 is YNFKEQ. The CDR3 is made up of 19 amino acids. V was clipped by 1 base and J by 0 bases, with 21 bases between them. For the CDR3, the DNA is TGTGCCAGCAGCCAAGGCTGGGGAGGCTCCGGGGACATGAACACTGAAGCTTTCTTT. Its translation: CASSQGWGGSGDMNTEAFF.

V is TRBV27 and J is TRBJ2-7, with 8 bases aligning to TRBD1. V gave up 6 bases and J gave up 1 base; unmatched junction bases: 11. This CDR3 comprises 16 residues. The V gene's germline CDR1 is MNHEY and CDR2 SMNVEV (reference sequence). The chain's CDR3 is CASSPSQGDQSYEQYF. The DNA of the CDR3 is TGTGCCAGCAGCCCATCACAGGGGGATCAATCCTACGAGCAGTACTTC.

The count of this clonotype is one. The CDR3 reads CASSEWGGTEGLGEQFF. CDR3 nucleotides: TGTGCCAGCAGTGAATGGGGGGGGACAGAGGGATTGGGTGAGCAGTTCTTC. The J gene is TRBJ2-1, the V gene TRBV25-1; TRBD1 or TRBD2 may be the D gene (7 bases each). Germline CDR1 MGHDK, CDR2 SYGVNS. This CDR3 is built from 17 residues. V was pared by 1 base and J by 9 bases, with 22 bases between.

The table lists this clonotype with a few counts. This chain connects TRBV12-3 or TRBV12-4 to TRBJ2-1; D is undetermined. CDR3 length: 11 amino acids. Trimming removed 3 bases at V and 9 bases at J, with 6 bases between. CDR3 amino acids: CASSFDSEQFF. CDR3 nucleotide sequence: TGTGCCAGCAGTTTTGATAGTGAGCAGTTCTTC.

Only a few counts were recorded for this clonotype. The rearrangement links TRBV12-3 or TRBV12-4 to TRBJ2-3; 7 bases map to TRBD2. Germline trimming cut 5 bases from V and 3 bases from J; bases unmatched to any gene: 8. This CDR3 spans 15 amino acids. The CDR3 DNA reads as TGTGCCAGCAGTCCCGGCGGGAGCGGTACAGATACGCAGTATTTT. It specifies CASSPGGSGTDTQYF.

This clonotype was detected ten times or more. The chain couples TRBV4-1 to TRBJ1-5; D unresolved. Germline V CDR1 and CDR2: MGHRA, YSYEKL. The V and J ends lost 2 bases and 4 bases respectively, with 6 bases between them. This CDR3 contains 13 residues. CDR3 coding DNA: TGCGCCAGCAGCCAATTGCCAAATCAGCCCCAGCATTTT. It encodes CASSQLPNQPQHF.

This clonotype was recorded many times. The V and J genes are TRBV6-5 and TRBJ1-2; D is uncertain. Trimming pared 3 bases from V and 7 bases from J, leaving 6 bases between. The germline V gene has CDR1 MNHEY and CDR2 SVGAGI. CDR3 size: 11 residues. CDR3: CASSYGGGYTF. The CDR3, as DNA: TGTGCCAGCAGTTATGGTGGTGGCTACACCTTC.

The chain couples TRBV2 to TRBJ2-3; D uncertain. CDR1 is SNHLY and CDR2 is FYNNEI in the germline V gene. This CDR3 has 14 amino acids. V lost 1 base to trimming and J lost 4 bases, with 9 bases between them. The CDR3 region is CASSEDIRADTQYF. The CDR3, as DNA: TGTGCCAGCAGTGAAGACATAAGGGCAGATACGCAGTATTTT.

This clonotype came up a few times. This chain connects TRBV7-9 to TRBJ2-7, with D perhaps TRBD1 (7 bases). Trimming took 5 bases from V and 0 from J, leaving 17 bases between them. The CDR3 sequence is 16 residues long. The germline CDR1 and CDR2 sequences are SEHNR and FQNEAQ (reference sequence). CDR3 sequence: CASSGGTVAISYEQYF. The CDR3 nucleotides are TGTGCCAGCAGCGGAGGGACAGTGGCGATCTCCTACGAGCAGTACTTC.

The J gene is TRBJ2-1, the V gene TRBV29-1; 9 nucleotides match TRBD2. The V gene end was trimmed by 1 base and the J gene end by 0 bases; junction bases not matched to a gene: 4. From germline, CDR1 is SQVTM and CDR2 ANQGSEA. The CDR3 extends over 16 amino acids. CDR3 coding DNA: TGCAGCGTTGAAGGACTAGCGGACAGCTCCTACAATGAGCAGTTCTTC. This gives the protein CSVEGLADSSYNEQFF.

This chain links TRBV7-7 with TRBJ2-5; 7 positions agree with TRBD1. Unmatched junction bases numbered 11, after V lost 1 base and J lost 9 bases. Per the germline V gene, CDR1 is SSHAT and CDR2 is FNYEAQ (reference sequence). The CDR3 sequence is 15 residues long. The CDR3 DNA sequence: TGTGCCAGCAGCTTAGAGCCAGGGGGTGCCCGGGCCCAGTACTTC. This codes for CASSLEPGGARAQYF.

DNA for the CDR3: TGTGCCAGCAGCTTATTTTTCTTAGCGGACGAGCAGTACGTC. Residues: CASSLFFLADEQYV. The chain has TRBV11-2 and TRBJ2-7; D may be TRBD2 (6 bases). The V gene's germline CDR1 is SGHAT and CDR2 FQNNGV. With 2 bases removed from V and 5 bases from J, the gap between germline ends came to 13 bases. The CDR3 length is 14 residues.

This clonotype was observed a few times. J is TRBJ1-2 and V is TRBV4-1, with 7 bases lining up with TRBD1. Per the germline V gene, CDR1 is MGHRA and CDR2 is YSYEKL. Trimming at V came to 0 bases and at J to 7 bases, leaving 8 bases not matched to a gene. The CDR3 covers 15 residues. The CDR3 region is CASSQDRTGERGYTF. DNA of the CDR3: TGCGCCAGCAGCCAAGATCGAACAGGGGAACGTGGCTACACCTTC.

The chain links TRBV4-1 to TRBJ1-6, with 8 bases identical to TRBD1. CDR1 MGHRA and CDR2 YSYEKL come from the germline V gene. The J segment lost 7 bases and the V segment lost 4 bases, leaving 6 bases of the junction unmatched. This CDR3 is built from 15 residues. CDR3 DNA sequence: TGCGCCAGCAGCCCACCGGGACAGGCGAATTCACCCCTCCACTTT. It yields the protein CASSPPGQANSPLHF.

The V call is TRBV20-1, the J call TRBJ2-3; TRBD2 might be the D (5 bases). CDR3 size: 16 residues. V gave up 0 bases and J gave up 2 bases, with 15 bases separating them. Per germline, CDR1 DFQATT and CDR2 SNEGSKA (reference sequence). The CDR3 protein is CSARDELGSLTDTQYF. The CDR3 DNA reads TGCAGTGCTAGAGACGAACTAGGATCCCTCACAGATACGCAGTATTTT.

The rearrangement uses TRBV11-1 and TRBJ2-7; D may be TRBD1 (5 bases). V lost 1 base to trimming and J lost 0 bases, with 19 bases between them. The CDR3 loop spans 18 amino acids. The germline V gene has CDR1 SGHAT and CDR2 FQDESV (reference sequence). DNA of the CDR3: TGTGCCAGCAGCTTAGACTTGGCTGAGCAGGGATACTCCTACGAGCAGTACTTC. It specifies CASSLDLAEQGYSYEQYF.

In this sample, this clonotype turned up many times. The chain employs TRBV5-1 and TRBJ2-1, with TRBD1 matching 9 bases. Germline V gene lookup returns CDR1 SGHRS and CDR2 YFSETQ. There are 14 residues in the CDR3. The V segment lost 7 bases and the J segment 5 bases; nucleotides outside the gene matches: 7. The CDR3: CASANRGPNNEQFF. In DNA, the CDR3 is TGCGCCAGCGCAAACAGGGGGCCCAACAATGAGCAGTTCTTC.

This clonotype was found a few times. V is TRBV20-1 and J is TRBJ2-7; 11 bases map to TRBD2. CDR3 length: 13 amino acids. V lost 6 bases, J lost 0 bases, and 1 base stayed unmatched. The germline gives CDR1 DFQATT, CDR2 SNEGSKA (reference sequence). DNA of the CDR3: TGCAGTGCGACTAGCGGGGCCTCCTACGAGCAGTACGTC. This sequence encodes CSATSGASYEQYV.

The gene calls are TRBV23-1 and TRBJ1-1; the D gene is possibly TRBD1 (5 bases). TRBV23-1 counts as an open reading frame of uncertain function. This CDR3 contains 14 residues. V was shortened by 0 bases and J by 4 bases, with 9 bases between the two germline ends. The CDR3, as DNA: TGCGCCAGCAGTCAATCGGGGCATTGCACTGAAGCTTTCTTT. Protein product: CASSQSGHCTEAFF.

V gene TRBV3-1 combines with J gene TRBJ1-6; D perhaps matches TRBD1 (6 bases). CDR3 length: 16 amino acids. Trimming removed 4 bases at V and 3 bases at J, with 13 bases between. The germline gives CDR1 LGHDT, CDR2 YNNKEL (reference sequence). CDR3 nucleotides: TGTGCCAGCAGCCCTCAACAGGGCGGCTATAATTCACCCCTCCACTTT. Translation gives CASSPQQGGYNSPLHF.

J is TRBJ2-2 and V is TRBV11-2, with D tentatively TRBD2 (6 bases). V was shortened by 2 bases and J by 2 bases, with 12 bases between the two germline ends. The CDR3 is 16 residues long. Per the germline V gene, CDR1 is SGHAT and CDR2 is FQNNGV. The CDR3, as DNA: TGTGCCAGCAGCTTATGGGCGGGATTAAACACCGGGGAGCTGTTTTTT. Translating gives CASSLWAGLNTGELFF.

In its sample, this clonotype was seen many times. This sequence joins TRBV12-3 or TRBV12-4 and TRBJ2-1; TRBD2 is a possible D gene (5 bases). V lost 2 bases to trimming and J lost 8 bases, with 7 bases between them. This CDR3 region has 12 residues. CDR3 coding DNA: TGTGCCAGCAGTTTAATCGGGGATGAGCAGTTCTTC. The encoded protein is CASSLIGDEQFF.

This clonotype was seen many times. CDR3 nucleotide sequence: TGTGCCAGCAGCGGAAGGGTGAACGAGCAGTACTTC. Protein sequence: CASSGRVNEQYF. The chain joins TRBV9 to TRBJ2-7; D remains unclear. This CDR3 comprises 12 residues. The germline gives CDR1 SGDLS, CDR2 YYNGEE. V lost 3 bases and J lost 5, with 9 bases in between.

The J gene is TRBJ1-6, the V gene TRBV18; D is possibly TRBD1 (5 bases). V was cut by 3 bases and J by 8 bases, with 14 bases left in between. The CDR3 consists of 15 residues. Germline V lookup: CDR1 KGHSH, CDR2 LQKENI. Here the CDR3 DNA reads TGTGCCAGCTCACCGCGGCAGGGCTTGGATTCACCCCTCCACTTT. It yields the protein CASSPRQGLDSPLHF.